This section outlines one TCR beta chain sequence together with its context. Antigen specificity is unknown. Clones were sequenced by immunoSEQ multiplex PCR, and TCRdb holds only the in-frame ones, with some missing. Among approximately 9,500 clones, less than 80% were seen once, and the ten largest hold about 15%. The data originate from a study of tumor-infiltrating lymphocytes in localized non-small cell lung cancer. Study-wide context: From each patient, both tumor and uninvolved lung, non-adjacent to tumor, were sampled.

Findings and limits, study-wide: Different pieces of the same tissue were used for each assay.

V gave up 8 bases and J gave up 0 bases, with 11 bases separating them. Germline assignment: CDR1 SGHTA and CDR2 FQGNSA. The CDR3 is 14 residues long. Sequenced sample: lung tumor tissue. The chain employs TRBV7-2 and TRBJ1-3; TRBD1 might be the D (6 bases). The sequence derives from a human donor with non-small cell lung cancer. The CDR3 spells CASRGGPSGNTIYF. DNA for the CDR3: TGTGCCAGCCGCGGGGGGCCCTCTGGAAACACCATATATTTT.